This T cell receptor (beta chain) derives from a study of cytotoxic CD8 clonotypes in ibrutinib-treated CLL. Assay: immunoSEQ multiplex PCR; the TCRdb copy retains only in-frame clones and omits some. The sample lists under 200,000 clones, 84% occurring once. The germline gives CDR1 LGHNA, CDR2 YSLEER. The trim removed 1 base at V and 6 bases at J, leaving 9 bases unmatched. The CDR3 consists of 16 residues. This specimen consisted of PBMCs, obtained after 24 months of ibrutinib treatment. The TCR comes from a human donor with chronic lymphocytic leukemia. This chain uses TRBV4-3 with TRBJ2-1; 7 nucleotides match TRBD2. CDR3: CASSQAHKRDFNEQFF. The CDR3 DNA follows: TGCGCCAGCAGCCAAGCGCATAAGCGGGACTTCAATGAGCAGTTCTTC.